This TCR beta chain was found in a study of blood T cell repertoires in COVID-19. Overall study: Researchers got acute and convalescent COVID-19 samples from the United States, Italy and Spain. In each case, the material was cDNA or gDNA derived from T cells, B-cell-depleted T cells, or PBMCs.

How the authors handled the data: Amplifying reference gene primers gave estimates of nucleated cell counts. Measured with immunoSEQ multiplex PCR; TCRdb has only the in-frame clones, and not every one. Clone size and V and J calls were adopted from that table, with D and trimming inferred from the DNA. The sample includes under 450,000 clones, about 87% of them seen just once. It was during active infection that Seattle patients were enrolled and then longitudinally followed. Source material: peripheral blood. The receptor was derived from a woman aged 45-59 years with COVID-19, enrolled during active disease.

The CDR3 nucleotides are TGTGCCAGCAGCCTCAATAGGGGGGGCTGGGCTGAAGCTTTCTTT. It encodes CASSLNRGGWAEAFF. The V call is TRBV21-1, the J call TRBJ1-1. TRBV21-1 is a known pseudogene. The CDR3 contains 15 residues.